These T cell receptor beta chains were read from a single sample in a study of siplizumab effects on memory and regulatory T cells. This table comes from immunoSEQ multiplex PCR, and its TCRdb copy is limited to in-frame clones, with some not included. The repertoire includes 50,000 to 55,000 clones, 95% to 97% of them detected once, and 0.5% to 0.7% sits in the top ten. The sequenced sample consisted of naive CD4+ T cells sorted from blood. These receptors all come from a human donor in good health. The CDR3 runs from the conserved cysteine through the conserved F or W. A D gene is named only where the DNA matches it firmly. Size is stated for part of the rows, as once, few or many counts, or as a class when the clone is expanded.

clone size: once
D gene: NA
V gene: TRBV30
CDR3 length: 14
CDR3 protein: CAWSALVDTGELFF

clone size: NA
D gene: NA
V gene: TRBV18
CDR3 length: 14
CDR3 protein: CASSRRDGPYEQYF

clone size: NA
D gene: NA
V gene: TRBV19
CDR3 length: 13
CDR3 protein: CASSSAERDTQYF

clone size: NA
D gene: TRBD1
V gene: TRBV7-6
CDR3 length: 14
CDR3 protein: CASSQDRGQETQYF

clone size: NA
D gene: TRBD2
V gene: TRBV29-1
CDR3 length: 14
CDR3 protein: CSVGGLAGDPEQFF

clone size: NA
D gene: TRBD1
V gene: TRBV2
CDR3 length: 13
CDR3 protein: CASRGTGGGEQYF

clone size: NA
D gene: NA
V gene: TRBV6-6
CDR3 length: 14
CDR3 protein: CASSFPGTDETQYF

clone size: NA
D gene: TRBD2
V gene: TRBV7-2
CDR3 length: 16
CDR3 protein: CASSQFGLAGGETQYF

clone size: NA
D gene: TRBD1
V gene: TRBV7-3
CDR3 length: 15
CDR3 protein: CASSSQGAGANVLTF

clone size: NA
D gene: NA
V gene: TRBV28
CDR3 length: 14
CDR3 protein: CASSPGGTNTEAFF

clone size: NA
D gene: TRBD2
V gene: TRBV5-1
CDR3 length: 17
CDR3 protein: CASSGGLAGGGTGELFF

clone size: NA
D gene: NA
V gene: TRBV5-1
CDR3 length: 15
CDR3 protein: CASSLLGQYSYEQYF

clone size: NA
D gene: TRBD1
V gene: TRBV30
CDR3 length: 18
CDR3 protein: CAWSGLGQGLTGANVLTF

clone size: NA
D gene: NA
V gene: TRBV2
CDR3 length: 15
CDR3 protein: CASSPTGMRNQPQHF

clone size: NA
D gene: NA
V gene: TRBV19
CDR3 length: 12
CDR3 protein: CPIHRGVPGYTF

clone size: NA
D gene: NA
V gene: TRBV11-1
CDR3 length: 14
CDR3 protein: CASSSTRQTGELFF

clone size: NA
D gene: NA
V gene: TRBV27
CDR3 length: 14
CDR3 protein: CASRIGPVNYEQYF

clone size: NA
D gene: NA
V gene: TRBV7-3
CDR3 length: 15
CDR3 protein: CASSLTGSGANVLTF

clone size: NA
D gene: TRBD1
V gene: TRBV6-6
CDR3 length: 15
CDR3 protein: CASSYFRQGGGPLHF

clone size: NA
D gene: NA
V gene: TRBV12-5
CDR3 length: 13
CDR3 protein: CASGLPGANEAFF

clone size: NA
D gene: NA
V gene: TRBV27
CDR3 length: 14
CDR3 protein: CASSLLSGANVLTF

clone size: NA
D gene: NA
V gene: TRBV30
CDR3 length: 13
CDR3 protein: CAWSNRDDQPQHF